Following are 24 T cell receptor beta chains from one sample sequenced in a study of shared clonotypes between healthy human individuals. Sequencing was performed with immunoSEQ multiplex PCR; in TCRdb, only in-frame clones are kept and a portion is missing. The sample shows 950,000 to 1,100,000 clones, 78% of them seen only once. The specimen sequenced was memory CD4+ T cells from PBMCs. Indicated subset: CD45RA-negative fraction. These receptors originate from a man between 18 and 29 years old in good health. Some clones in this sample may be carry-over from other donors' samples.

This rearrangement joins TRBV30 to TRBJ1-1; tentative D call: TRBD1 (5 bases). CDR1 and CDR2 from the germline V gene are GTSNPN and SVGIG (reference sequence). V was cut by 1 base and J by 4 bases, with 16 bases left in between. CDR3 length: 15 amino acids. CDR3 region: CAWSGMGLSGTEAFF. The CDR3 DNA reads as TGTGCCTGGAGTGGAATGGGACTTTCGGGCACTGAAGCTTTCTTT.

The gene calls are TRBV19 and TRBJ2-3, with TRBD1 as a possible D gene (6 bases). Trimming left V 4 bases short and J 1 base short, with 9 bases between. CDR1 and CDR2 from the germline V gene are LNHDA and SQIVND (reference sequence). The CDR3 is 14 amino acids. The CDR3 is CASSRKGGTDTQYF. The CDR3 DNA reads TGTGCCAGTAGTAGAAAGGGGGGCACAGATACGCAGTATTTT.

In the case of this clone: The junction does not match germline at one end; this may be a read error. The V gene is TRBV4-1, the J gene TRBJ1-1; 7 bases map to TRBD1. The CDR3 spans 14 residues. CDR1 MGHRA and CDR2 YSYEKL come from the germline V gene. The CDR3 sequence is CASSRPGTEIEAFF. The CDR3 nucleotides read TGTGCCAGCAGCCGCCCCGGGACAGAGATTGAAGCTTTCTTT.

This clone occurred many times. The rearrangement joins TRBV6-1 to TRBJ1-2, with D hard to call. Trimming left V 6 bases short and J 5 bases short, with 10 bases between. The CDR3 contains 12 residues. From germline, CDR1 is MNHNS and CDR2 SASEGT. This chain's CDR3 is CASRLGGYGYTF. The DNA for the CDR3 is TGTGCCAGCAGACTAGGTGGTTATGGCTACACCTTC.

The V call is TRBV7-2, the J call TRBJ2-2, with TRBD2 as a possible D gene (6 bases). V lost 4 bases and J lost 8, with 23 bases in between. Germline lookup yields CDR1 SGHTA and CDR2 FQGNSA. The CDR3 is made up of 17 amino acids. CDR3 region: CASSSTKSPLASGELFF. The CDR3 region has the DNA TGTGCCAGCAGCTCCACCAAATCTCCCCTAGCGTCAGGGGAGCTGTTTTTT.

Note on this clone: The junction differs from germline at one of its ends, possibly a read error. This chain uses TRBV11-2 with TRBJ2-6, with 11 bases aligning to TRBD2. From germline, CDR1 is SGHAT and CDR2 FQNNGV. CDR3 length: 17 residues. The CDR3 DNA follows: TGTGCCAGCAGGAAGACTAGCGGGGACTCTGGGGCCAACGTCCTGGCTTTC. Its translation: CASRKTSGDSGANVLAF.

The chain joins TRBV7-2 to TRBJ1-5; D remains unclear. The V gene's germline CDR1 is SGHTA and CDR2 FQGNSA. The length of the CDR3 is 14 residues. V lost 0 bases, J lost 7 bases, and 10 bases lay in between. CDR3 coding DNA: TGTGCCAGCAGCTTAGCCTTCCCGGGCCAGCCCCAGCATTTT. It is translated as CASSLAFPGQPQHF. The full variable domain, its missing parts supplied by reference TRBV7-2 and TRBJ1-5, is GAGVSQSPSNKVTEKGKDVELRCDPISGHTALYWYRQSLGQGLEFLIYFQGNSAPDKSGLPSDRFSAERTGGSVSTLTIQRTQQEDSAVYLCASSLAFPGQPQHFGDGTRLSIL.

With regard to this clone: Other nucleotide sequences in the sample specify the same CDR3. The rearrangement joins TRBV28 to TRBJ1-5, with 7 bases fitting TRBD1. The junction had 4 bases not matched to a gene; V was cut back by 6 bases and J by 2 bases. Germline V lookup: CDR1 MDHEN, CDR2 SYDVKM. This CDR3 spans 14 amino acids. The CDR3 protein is CASRKGAGNQPQHF. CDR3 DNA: TGTGCCAGCAGAAAGGGGGCGGGCAATCAGCCCCAGCATTTT. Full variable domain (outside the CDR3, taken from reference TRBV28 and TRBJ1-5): DVKVTQSSRYLVKRTGEKVFLECVQDMDHENMFWYRQDPGLGLRLIYFSYDVKMKEKGDIPEGYSVSREKKERFSLILESASTNQTSMYLCASRKGAGNQPQHFGDGTRLSIL.

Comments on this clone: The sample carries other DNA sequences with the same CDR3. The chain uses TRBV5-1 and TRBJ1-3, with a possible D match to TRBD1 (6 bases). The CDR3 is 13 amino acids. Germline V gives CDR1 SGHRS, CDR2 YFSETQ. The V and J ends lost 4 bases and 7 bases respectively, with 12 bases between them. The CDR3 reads CASSPDSGNTIYF. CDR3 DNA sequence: TGCGCCAGCAGCCCGGACAGCGGGAACACCATATATTTT.

CDR3 protein: CASRDVGANYGYTF. In DNA form, the CDR3 reads TGTGCCAGCAGGGATGTCGGAGCTAACTATGGCTACACCTTC. V gene TRBV6-1 combines with J gene TRBJ1-2; D gene ambiguous. Germline CDR1 reads MNHNS; CDR2 reads SASEGT. The V end was cut by 6 bases, the J end by 0 bases, with 11 bases between. The CDR3 sequence is 14 residues long.

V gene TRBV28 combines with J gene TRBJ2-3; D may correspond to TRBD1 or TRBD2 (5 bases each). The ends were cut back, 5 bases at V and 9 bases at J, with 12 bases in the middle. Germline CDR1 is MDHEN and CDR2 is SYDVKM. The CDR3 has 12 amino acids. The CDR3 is CASSRQRSTQYF. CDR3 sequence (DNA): TGTGCCAGCAGTCGACAGCGGAGCACGCAGTATTTT.

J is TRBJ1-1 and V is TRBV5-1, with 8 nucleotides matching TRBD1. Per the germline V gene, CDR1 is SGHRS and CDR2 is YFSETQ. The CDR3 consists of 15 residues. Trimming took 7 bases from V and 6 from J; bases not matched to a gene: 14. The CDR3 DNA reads TGCGCCAGCTCGACGCTACAGGGGGTTATTCCTGAAGCTTTCTTT. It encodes CASSTLQGVIPEAFF.

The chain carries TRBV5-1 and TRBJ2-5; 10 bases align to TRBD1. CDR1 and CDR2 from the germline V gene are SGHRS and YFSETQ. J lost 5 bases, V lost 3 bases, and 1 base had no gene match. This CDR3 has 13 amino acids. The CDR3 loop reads CASSSTGGETQYF. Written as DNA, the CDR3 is TGCGCCAGCAGCTCGACAGGGGGCGAGACCCAGTACTTC.

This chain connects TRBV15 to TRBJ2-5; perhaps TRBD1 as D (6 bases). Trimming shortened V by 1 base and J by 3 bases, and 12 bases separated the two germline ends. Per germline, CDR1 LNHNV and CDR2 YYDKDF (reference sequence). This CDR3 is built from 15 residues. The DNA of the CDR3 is TGTGCCACCAGCAGAGGATCGTCAGGGGAAGAGACCCAGTACTTC. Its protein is CATSRGSSGEETQYF.

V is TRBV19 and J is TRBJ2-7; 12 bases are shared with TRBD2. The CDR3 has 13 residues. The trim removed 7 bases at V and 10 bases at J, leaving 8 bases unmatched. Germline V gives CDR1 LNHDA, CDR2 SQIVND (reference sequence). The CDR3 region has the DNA TGTGCCAGTACCGCGACTAGCGGGAGTAAACAGTACTTC. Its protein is CASTATSGSKQYF. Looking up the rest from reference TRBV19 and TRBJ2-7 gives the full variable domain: DGGITQSPKYLFRKEGQNVTLSCEQNLNHDAMYWYRQDPGQGLRLIYYSQIVNDFQKGDIAEGYSVSREKKESFPLTVTSAQKNPTAFYLCASTATSGSKQYFGPGTRLTVT.

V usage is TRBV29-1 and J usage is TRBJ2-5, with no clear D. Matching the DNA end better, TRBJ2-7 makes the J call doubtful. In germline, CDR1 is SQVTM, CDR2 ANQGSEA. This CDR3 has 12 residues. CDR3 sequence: CSVDTLSYEQYF. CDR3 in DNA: TGCAGCGTTGACACCCTGTCCTACGAGCAGTACTTC.

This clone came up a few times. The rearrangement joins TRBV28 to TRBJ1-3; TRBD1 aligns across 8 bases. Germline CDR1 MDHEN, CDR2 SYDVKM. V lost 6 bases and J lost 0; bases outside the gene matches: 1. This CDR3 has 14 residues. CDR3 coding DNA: TGTGCCAGCAGGACAGGGGCCTCTGGAAACACCATATATTTT. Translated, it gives CASRTGASGNTIYF.

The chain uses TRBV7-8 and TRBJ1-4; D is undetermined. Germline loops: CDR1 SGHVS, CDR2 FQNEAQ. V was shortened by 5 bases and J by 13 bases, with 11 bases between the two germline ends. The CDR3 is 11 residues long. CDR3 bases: TGTGCCAGCAGCCCGTCACTGGGACTGTTTTTT. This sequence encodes CASSPSLGLFF.

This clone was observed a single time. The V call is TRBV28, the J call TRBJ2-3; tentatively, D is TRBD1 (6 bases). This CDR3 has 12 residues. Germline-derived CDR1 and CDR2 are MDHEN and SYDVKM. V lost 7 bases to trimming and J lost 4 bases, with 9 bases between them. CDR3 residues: CASNWGPDTQYF. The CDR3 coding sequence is TGTGCCAGCAATTGGGGGCCAGATACGCAGTATTTT.

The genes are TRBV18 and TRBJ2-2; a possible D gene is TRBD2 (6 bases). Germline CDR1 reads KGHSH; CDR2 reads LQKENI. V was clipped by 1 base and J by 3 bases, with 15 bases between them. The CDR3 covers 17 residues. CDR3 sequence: CASSPLATPGDTGELFF. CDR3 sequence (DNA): TGTGCCAGCTCACCACTTGCGACACCGGGGGACACCGGGGAGCTGTTTTTT.

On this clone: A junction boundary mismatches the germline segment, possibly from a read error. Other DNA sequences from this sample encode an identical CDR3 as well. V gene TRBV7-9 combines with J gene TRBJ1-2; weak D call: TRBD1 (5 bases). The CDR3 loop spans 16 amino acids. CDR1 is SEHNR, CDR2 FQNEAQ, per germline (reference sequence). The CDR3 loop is CASSLVLGGAPYGYTF. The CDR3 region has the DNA TGTGCCAGCAGCTTAGTTCTGGGGGGAGCACCCTATGGCTACACCTTT.

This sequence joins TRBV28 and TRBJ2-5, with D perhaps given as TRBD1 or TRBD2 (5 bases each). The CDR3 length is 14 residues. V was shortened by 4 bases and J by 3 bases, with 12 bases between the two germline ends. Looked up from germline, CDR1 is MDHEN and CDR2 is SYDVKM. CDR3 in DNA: TGTGCCAGCAGTTATGGGGGACGAGAAGAGACCCAGTACTTC. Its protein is CASSYGGREETQYF.

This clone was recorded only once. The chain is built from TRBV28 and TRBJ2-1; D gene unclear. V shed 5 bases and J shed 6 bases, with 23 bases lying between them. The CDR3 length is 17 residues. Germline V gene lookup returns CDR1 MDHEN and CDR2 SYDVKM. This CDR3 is CASSRTRLTRSGNEQFF. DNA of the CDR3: TGTGCCAGCAGTCGAACGCGCCTCACGCGGTCGGGCAATGAGCAGTTCTTC.

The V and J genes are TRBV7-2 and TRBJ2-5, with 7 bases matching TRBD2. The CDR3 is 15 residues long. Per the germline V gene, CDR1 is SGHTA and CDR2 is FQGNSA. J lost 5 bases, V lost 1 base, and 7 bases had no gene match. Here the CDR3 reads CASSLGSGGWETQYF. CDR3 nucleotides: TGTGCCAGCAGCTTAGGTTCGGGAGGATGGGAGACCCAGTACTTC.